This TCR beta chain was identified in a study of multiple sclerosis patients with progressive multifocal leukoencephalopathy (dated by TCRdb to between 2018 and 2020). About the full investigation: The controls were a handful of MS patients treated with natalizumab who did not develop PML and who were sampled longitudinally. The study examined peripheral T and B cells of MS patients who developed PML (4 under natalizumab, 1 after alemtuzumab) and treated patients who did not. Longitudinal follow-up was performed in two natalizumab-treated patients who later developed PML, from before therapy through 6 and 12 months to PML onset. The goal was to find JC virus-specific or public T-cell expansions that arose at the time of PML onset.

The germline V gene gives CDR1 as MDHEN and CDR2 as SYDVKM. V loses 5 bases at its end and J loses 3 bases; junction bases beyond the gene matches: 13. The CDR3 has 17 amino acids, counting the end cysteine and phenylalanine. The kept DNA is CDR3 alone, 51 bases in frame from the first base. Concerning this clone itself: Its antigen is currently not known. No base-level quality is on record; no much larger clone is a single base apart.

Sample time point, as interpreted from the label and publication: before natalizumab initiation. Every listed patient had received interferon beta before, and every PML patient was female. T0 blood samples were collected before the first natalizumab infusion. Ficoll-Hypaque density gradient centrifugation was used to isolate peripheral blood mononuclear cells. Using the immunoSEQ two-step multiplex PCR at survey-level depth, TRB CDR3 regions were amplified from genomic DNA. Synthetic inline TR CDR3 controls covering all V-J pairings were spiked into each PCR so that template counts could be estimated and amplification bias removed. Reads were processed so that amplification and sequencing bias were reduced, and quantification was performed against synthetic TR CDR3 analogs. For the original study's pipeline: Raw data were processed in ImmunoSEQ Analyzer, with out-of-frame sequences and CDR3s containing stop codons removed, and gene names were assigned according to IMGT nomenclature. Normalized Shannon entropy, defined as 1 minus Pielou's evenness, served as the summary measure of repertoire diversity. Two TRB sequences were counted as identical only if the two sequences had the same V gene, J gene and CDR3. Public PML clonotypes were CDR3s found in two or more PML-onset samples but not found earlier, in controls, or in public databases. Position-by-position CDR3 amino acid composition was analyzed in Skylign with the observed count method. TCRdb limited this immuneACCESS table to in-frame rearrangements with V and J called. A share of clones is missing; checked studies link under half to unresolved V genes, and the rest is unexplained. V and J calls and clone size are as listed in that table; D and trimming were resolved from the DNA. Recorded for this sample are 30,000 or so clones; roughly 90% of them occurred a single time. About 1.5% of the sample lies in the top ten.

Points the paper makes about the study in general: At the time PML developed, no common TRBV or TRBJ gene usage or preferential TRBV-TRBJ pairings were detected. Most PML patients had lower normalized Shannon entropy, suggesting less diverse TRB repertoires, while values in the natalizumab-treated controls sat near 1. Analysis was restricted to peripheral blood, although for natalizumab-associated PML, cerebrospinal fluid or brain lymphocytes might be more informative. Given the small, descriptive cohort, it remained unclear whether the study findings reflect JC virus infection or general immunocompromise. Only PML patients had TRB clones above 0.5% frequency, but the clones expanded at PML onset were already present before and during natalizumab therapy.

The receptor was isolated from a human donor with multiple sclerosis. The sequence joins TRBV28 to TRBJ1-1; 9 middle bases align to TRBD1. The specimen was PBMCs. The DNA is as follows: TGTGCCAGCAGTCAGACCGGGACAGGGTTTCCGGACACTGAAGCTTTCTTT. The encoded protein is CASSQTGTGFPDTEAFF.